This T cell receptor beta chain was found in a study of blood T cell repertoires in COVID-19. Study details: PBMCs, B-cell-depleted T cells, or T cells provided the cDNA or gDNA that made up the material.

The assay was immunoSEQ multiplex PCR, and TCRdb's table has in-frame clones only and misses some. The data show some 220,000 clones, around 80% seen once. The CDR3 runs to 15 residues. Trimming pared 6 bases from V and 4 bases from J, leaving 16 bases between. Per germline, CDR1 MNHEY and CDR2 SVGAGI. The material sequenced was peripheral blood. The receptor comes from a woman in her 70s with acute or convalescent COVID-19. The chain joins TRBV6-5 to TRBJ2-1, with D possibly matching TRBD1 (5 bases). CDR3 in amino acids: CASSRVLGPYNEQFF. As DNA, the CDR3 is TGTGCCAGCAGCCGCGTGCTGGGGCCATACAATGAGCAGTTCTTC.